This passage covers 29 T cell receptor beta chains from one sample sequenced in a study of blood T cell repertoires in COVID-19 (dated by TCRdb to the early 2020s). Receptors were amplified or captured by the immunoSEQ multiplex PCR assay. The source is immuneACCESS, and TCRdb retained only in-frame sequences with V and J called. Part of the clones is not carried over; for the studies checked, unresolved V genes explain less than half of this, and the remainder is unexplained. In this sample the table shows 140,000 or so clones, more than 85% of which occur a single time. Under 7% of the sample rests with the top ten. The sequenced sample was peripheral blood. Receptor source: a human donor in a cohort sampled during active COVID-19.

The J gene is TRBJ1-5, the V gene TRBV2; possible D gene TRBD1, 5 bases. Germline V gene data show CDR1 as SNHLY and CDR2 as FYNNEI. V was trimmed by 8 bases and J by 0 bases, leaving 20 bases between them. The CDR3 runs to 17 residues. The CDR3 nucleotides are TGTGCCAGCCGAGCGGGACCGATCGCCTATAGCAATCAGCCCCAGCATTTT. The encoded protein is CASRAGPIAYSNQPQHF.

The rearrangement links TRBV28 to TRBJ1-1; D gene unclear. V was shortened by 6 bases and J by 0 bases, with 11 bases between the two germline ends. This CDR3 region has 14 residues. CDR1 is MDHEN, CDR2 SYDVKM, per germline. CDR3 sequence (DNA): TGTGCCAGCAGCGTTGTACAGTTGAACACTGAAGCTTTCTTT. The encoded protein is CASSVVQLNTEAFF.

The chain links TRBV7-2 to TRBJ2-5; 7 bases agree with TRBD1. With 5 bases clipped from V and 0 bases from J, the junction kept 9 bases outside the gene matches. This CDR3 contains 16 residues. Germline assignment: CDR1 SGHTA and CDR2 FQGNSA. The CDR3 bases are TGTGCCAGCAGCAGTGGACAGGTCCTGTACCAAGAGACCCAGTACTTC. Residues: CASSSGQVLYQETQYF.

The chain joins TRBV7-9 to TRBJ1-4; 10 positions match TRBD1. There are 16 residues in the CDR3. V lost 1 base, J lost 7 bases, and 6 bases stayed unmatched. Per the germline V gene, CDR1 is SEHNR and CDR2 is FQNEAQ (reference sequence). This chain's CDR3 is CASSLERQGASEKLFF. CDR3 in DNA: TGTGCCAGCAGCTTAGAGAGACAGGGGGCGAGTGAAAAACTGTTTTTT. The whole variable domain, remainder taken from reference TRBV7-9 and TRBJ1-4, is DTGVSQNPRHKITKRGQNVTFRCDPISEHNRLYWYRQTLGQGPEFLTYFQNEAQLEKSRLLSDRFSAERPKGSFSTLEIQRTEQGDSAMYLCASSLERQGASEKLFFGSGTQLSVL.

V and J are TRBV7-9 and TRBJ2-1; 12 bases line up with TRBD1. V was clipped by 5 bases and J by 9 bases; unmatched bases: 11. The V gene's germline CDR1 is SEHNR and CDR2 FQNEAQ (reference sequence). The CDR3 runs to 16 residues. In nucleotides, the CDR3 is TGTGCCAGCAGCGGGGACAGGGGGCAATCAATTGGTGAGCAGTTCTTC. It is translated as CASSGDRGQSIGEQFF.

The chain links TRBV7-6 to TRBJ2-1; tentatively, D is TRBD2 (6 bases). This CDR3 contains 16 residues. Trimming removed 1 base at V and 0 bases at J, with 10 bases between. Germline V CDR1 and CDR2: SGHVS, FNYEAQ. In nucleotides, the CDR3 is TGTGCCAGCAGCTTAGAGTACGGGAGCTCCTACAATGAGCAGTTCTTC. This sequence encodes CASSLEYGSSYNEQFF.

V usage is TRBV7-9 and J usage is TRBJ2-7; 9 bases align to TRBD1. V lost 5 bases, J lost 0 bases, and 5 bases stayed unmatched. Germline loops: CDR1 SEHNR, CDR2 FQNEAQ (reference sequence). The CDR3 runs 15 residues. This CDR3 reads CASSGRDRASYEQYF. CDR3 in DNA: TGTGCCAGCAGCGGCCGGGACAGGGCCTCCTACGAGCAGTACTTC.

For the CDR3, the DNA is TGCAGCGCAGAGACAGGCCCCTATGGCTACACCTTC. The encoded protein is CSAETGPYGYTF. The chain uses TRBV29-1 and TRBJ1-2; weak D call: TRBD1 (6 bases). This CDR3 has 12 residues. CDR1 is SQVTM and CDR2 is ANQGSEA in the germline V gene. V shed 7 bases and J shed 4 bases, with 13 bases lying between them.

The chain combines TRBV2 with TRBJ1-2; possible D gene TRBD1, 6 bases. Germline values: CDR1 SNHLY, CDR2 FYNNEI. CDR3 size: 14 residues. Trimming took off 7 bases at V and 4 bases at J, with 16 bases between the two ends. As DNA, the CDR3 is TGTGCCAGCAAAGGACAGCTAGTCAGCTATGGCTACACCTTC. Translating it yields CASKGQLVSYGYTF. Using reference TRBV2 and TRBJ1-2 for the parts outside the CDR3, the full variable domain is EPEVTQTPSHQVTQMGQEVILRCVPISNHLYFYWYRQILGQKVEFLVSFYNNEISEKSEIFDDQFSVERPDGSNFTLKIRSTKLEDSAMYFCASKGQLVSYGYTFGSGTRLTVV.

V gene TRBV2 combines with J gene TRBJ2-2, with 11 bases lining up with TRBD2. Trimming at V came to 6 bases and at J to 4 bases, leaving 7 bases not matched to a gene. Germline V lookup: CDR1 SNHLY, CDR2 FYNNEI. The CDR3 is 16 residues long. The CDR3 sequence: CASSLGTSGPTGELFF. The CDR3 region has the DNA TGTGCCAGCAGCCTCGGGACTAGCGGTCCCACCGGGGAGCTGTTTTTT.

The chain joins TRBV9 to TRBJ2-4, with D hard to call. Germline V gene data show CDR1 as SGDLS and CDR2 as YYNGEE. The CDR3 length is 15 residues. Trimming stripped 3 bases from V and 3 bases from J, with 13 bases between. CDR3 DNA: TGTGCCAGCAGCGGCTCGGCGTCAGGCAAAAACATTCAGTACTTC. Translated: CASSGSASGKNIQYF.

V usage is TRBV10-3 and J usage is TRBJ2-7; a possible D gene is TRBD1 (5 bases). Trimming cost V 0 bases and J 3 bases, with 12 bases left between them. This CDR3 region has 15 residues. Germline V gene sequence: CDR1 ENHRY, CDR2 SYGVKD. CDR3 in amino acids: CAISESSTVNYEQYF. The CDR3 nucleotides are TGTGCCATCAGTGAGTCATCGACAGTAAACTACGAGCAGTACTTC.

The CDR3 coding sequence is TGTGCCAGCAGTCCCCGGGACACGAGAGACAATGAGCAGTTCTTC. Protein: CASSPRDTRDNEQFF. The rearrangement uses TRBV27 and TRBJ2-1, with D tentatively TRBD1 (6 bases). This CDR3 region has 15 residues. Germline-derived CDR1 and CDR2 are MNHEY and SMNVEV (reference sequence). V lost 5 bases, J lost 5 bases, and 16 bases lay in between.

The V gene is TRBV9, the J gene TRBJ2-7, with TRBD2 identical over 11 bases. CDR3 length: 15 amino acids. The junction had 4 bases not matched to a gene; V was cut back by 4 bases and J by 1 base. Germline CDR1 SGDLS, CDR2 YYNGEE. CDR3 sequence (DNA): TGTGCCAGCAGCCTAGGGACTAGCGGATCCTACGAGCAGTACTTC. Translation gives CASSLGTSGSYEQYF.

This chain connects TRBV19 to TRBJ2-7; D might be TRBD2 (6 bases). Germline V lookup: CDR1 LNHDA, CDR2 SQIVND (reference sequence). The CDR3 contains 13 residues. The V end lost 1 base, the J end lost 3 bases, and 7 bases lay between the germline ends. In DNA form, the CDR3 reads TGTGCCAGTAGTATAGGACTAGTCTACGAGCAGTACTTC. Translated, it gives CASSIGLVYEQYF.

The genes are TRBV9 and TRBJ2-3, with TRBD2 identical over 10 bases. V trimming: 0 bases; J trimming: 3 bases; junction bases outside the gene matches: 10. Germline CDR1 SGDLS, CDR2 YYNGEE. CDR3 length equals 18 residues. The CDR3 DNA reads TGTGCCAGCAGCGTAGCGAGCGGGGGGGCCGGTATGACAGATACGCAGTATTTT. Protein product: CASSVASGGAGMTDTQYF.

Written as DNA, the CDR3 is TGTGCCAGCAGTTATCACAGGGGTAGATATGGCTACACCTTC. This gives the protein CASSYHRGRYGYTF. The rearrangement joins TRBV6-5 to TRBJ1-2, with TRBD1 identical over 7 bases. Germline CDR1 is MNHEY and CDR2 is SVGAGI. This CDR3 comprises 14 residues. The ends lost 3 bases at V and 5 bases at J; junction bases unmatched: 6.

In its sample, this clone was seen a few times. The chain is built from TRBV28 and TRBJ1-1, with 7 bases identical to TRBD1. Germline assignment: CDR1 MDHEN and CDR2 SYDVKM. The length of the CDR3 is 15 residues. Trimming at V came to 2 bases and at J to 11 bases, leaving 14 bases not matched to a gene. In nucleotides, the CDR3 is TGTGCCAGCAGTTTAAAGGGGGCTCAATTCGTGAAGGCTTTCTTT. Amino acids: CASSLKGAQFVKAFF.

The chain joins TRBV24-1 to TRBJ1-5, with TRBD1 matching 10 bases. Germline trimming cut 3 bases from V and 0 bases from J; bases unmatched to any gene: 7. This CDR3 is 18 amino acids long. Germline V gene data show CDR1 as KGHDR and CDR2 as SFDVKD. CDR3: CATSDLPGQGYSNQPQHF. CDR3 nucleotides: TGTGCCACCAGTGATCTCCCGGGACAGGGGTATAGCAATCAGCCCCAGCATTTT.

The chain couples TRBV3-1 (or the pseudogene TRBV3-2) to TRBJ1-5, with D tentatively TRBD1 (5 bases). The CDR3 covers 14 residues. Trimming pared 3 bases from V and 1 base from J, leaving 7 bases between. Germline V gene lookup returns CDR1 LGHDT and CDR2 YNNKEL (reference sequence). The CDR3 sequence is CASSHGGSNQPQHF. The CDR3 region has the DNA TGTGCCAGCAGCCACGGGGGAAGCAATCAGCCCCAGCATTTT.

V gene TRBV2 combines with J gene TRBJ2-2, with a tentative D call TRBD2 (5 bases). V was cut by 5 bases and J by 3 bases, with 13 bases left in between. From germline, CDR1 is SNHLY and CDR2 FYNNEI. This CDR3 comprises 15 residues. The CDR3 region has the DNA TGTGCCAGCAGTTCTTCTCAGCGGTACACCGGGGAGCTGTTTTTT. Protein: CASSSSQRYTGELFF.

The chain couples TRBV7-8 to TRBJ2-3; 9 bases map to TRBD2. V shed 5 bases, J shed 3 bases, and the junction held 15 bases outside the gene matches. This CDR3 comprises 18 residues. The V gene's germline CDR1 is SGHVS and CDR2 FQNEAQ. The CDR3, as DNA: TGTGCCAGCAGCCCTACGGCAAAGCGGGGGGAGGGGACAGATACGCAGTATTTT. Residues: CASSPTAKRGEGTDTQYF.

This chain connects TRBV2 to TRBJ1-5, with TRBD1 as a possible D gene (6 bases). The CDR3 spans 15 residues. Between the trimmed V and J ends, which lost 1 base and 7 bases, there was a span of 14 bases. From germline, CDR1 is SNHLY and CDR2 FYNNEI. The CDR3 spells CASSEGGPRGQPQHF. Written as DNA, the CDR3 is TGTGCCAGCAGTGAAGGCGGACCCAGGGGACAGCCCCAGCATTTT. Full variable domain (remainder filled in from reference TRBV2 and TRBJ1-5): EPEVTQTPSHQVTQMGQEVILRCVPISNHLYFYWYRQILGQKVEFLVSFYNNEISEKSEIFDDQFSVERPDGSNFTLKIRSTKLEDSAMYFCASSEGGPRGQPQHFGDGTRLSIL.

The chain couples TRBV6-5 to TRBJ2-7; 14 bases fit TRBD2. Germline values: CDR1 MNHEY, CDR2 SVGAGI. V dropped 10 bases and J dropped 4; count of bases not matched to a gene: 6. This CDR3 comprises 14 residues. The CDR3 DNA follows: TGTGCCACTTCGCGACTAGCGGGGGGGTACGAGCAGTACTTC. Protein: CATSRLAGGYEQYF.

The rearrangement joins TRBV3-1 (or the pseudogene TRBV3-2) to TRBJ1-1, with 11 bases matching TRBD1. CDR3 length equals 16 residues. Germline V lookup: CDR1 LGHDT, CDR2 YNNKEL (reference sequence). Germline trimming cut 3 bases from V and 5 bases from J; bases unmatched to any gene: 8. CDR3 sequence: CASSQVGQGEGTEAFF. As DNA, the CDR3 is TGTGCCAGCAGCCAGGTGGGACAGGGGGAAGGAACTGAAGCTTTCTTT.

The gene calls are TRBV5-6 and TRBJ1-2; D remains unclear. The germline V gene has CDR1 SGHDT and CDR2 YYEEEE. V lost 1 base, J lost 0 bases, and 13 bases lay in between. This CDR3 spans 16 amino acids. CDR3: CASSLPPGSTNYGYTF. CDR3 DNA sequence: TGTGCCAGCAGCTTGCCTCCAGGCAGTACTAACTATGGCTACACCTTC.

This rearrangement joins TRBV27 to TRBJ2-7; D remains unclear. This CDR3 region has 14 residues. Germline V gene lookup returns CDR1 MNHEY and CDR2 SMNVEV (reference sequence). V was cut by 7 bases and J by 1 base, with 14 bases left in between. CDR3: CASKLSPPSYEQYF. As DNA, the CDR3 is TGTGCCAGCAAACTTAGCCCCCCTTCCTACGAGCAGTACTTC.

The V call is TRBV5-1, the J call TRBJ1-2, with a possible D match to TRBD1 (5 bases). The CDR3 covers 14 residues. The V end lost 0 bases, the J end lost 8 bases, and 14 bases lay between the germline ends. Germline V gene lookup returns CDR1 SGHRS and CDR2 YFSETQ. The CDR3 DNA reads TGCGCCAGCAGCTTGGATGGCAGGGAGGAGGGCTACACCTTC. Translated: CASSLDGREEGYTF. The full variable domain, its missing parts supplied by reference TRBV5-1 and TRBJ1-2, is KAGVTQTPRYLIKTRGQQVTLSCSPISGHRSVSWYQQTPGQGLQFLFEYFSETQRNKGNFPGRFSGRQFSNSRSEMNVSTLELGDSALYLCASSLDGREEGYTFGSGTRLTVV.

The J gene is TRBJ1-2, the V gene TRBV28; 8 bases align to TRBD1. V gave up 3 bases and J gave up 0 bases; unmatched junction bases: 3. The CDR3 runs 15 residues. CDR1 MDHEN and CDR2 SYDVKM come from the germline V gene. CDR3 in amino acids: CASSFGTGANYGYTF. In DNA form, the CDR3 reads TGTGCCAGCAGTTTTGGGACAGGAGCTAACTATGGCTACACCTTC.